This TCR beta chain is drawn from a study of blood T cell repertoires in COVID-19. Study summary: Collection of acute and convalescent COVID-19 samples took place in the United States, Italy and Spain. Nucleic acid was either cDNA or gDNA, and it came from T cells, B-cell-depleted T cells, or PBMCs.

Between the trimmed V and J ends, which lost 3 bases and 9 bases, there was a span of 9 bases. The CDR3 totals 13 residues. CDR1 and CDR2 from the germline V gene are SGHTA and FQGTGA. This clone has more than one count but fewer than ten. Original analysis: The authors estimated nucleated cell counts from reference gene primer amplification. Using immunoSEQ multiplex PCR, the repertoire was profiled, and TCRdb retains in-frame clones only, with some absent. V and J calls plus clone size are reproduced from that table; the DNA served to infer D and trimming. This table has some 70,000 clones, roughly 87% appearing once.

The receptor comes from a man aged 50-60 years with active COVID-19. V gene TRBV7-3 combines with J gene TRBJ1-6; a possible D gene is TRBD1 (5 bases). The sample consisted of peripheral blood. The CDR3 DNA is TGTGCCAGCAGCTTCAGGGCTAGTTCACCCCTCCACTTT. This encodes CASSFRASSPLHF. The variable domain in full, completed from reference TRBV7-3 and TRBJ1-6, reads GAGVSQTPSNKVTEKGKYVELRCDPISGHTALYWYRQSLGQGPEFLIYFQGTGAADDSGLPNDRFFAVRPEGSVSTLKIQRTERGDSAVYLCASSFRASSPLHFGNGTRLTVT.